These T cell receptor beta chains were read from a single sample in a study of T cells after yellow fever vaccination. Using its own MiXCR run on the 5' RACE reads, TCRdb lists one record per CDR3 protein. The sample has some 560,000 distinct CDR3 sequences; about a sixth are singletons. This specimen was PBMCs, taken 5 days after the first yellow fever vaccination. Source of these receptors: a man aged 18 to 30 who received the YFV17D yellow fever vaccine. The CDR3 runs from the conserved cysteine through the conserved F or W. D genes are given only for firm matches. Only part of the rows carry a size: once, few, many, or a class if the clone is expanded.

j_call d_call clone_size v_call cdr3_aa cdr3_nt
TRBJ2-5 . . TRBV27 CASSLGDTAGETQYF TGTGCCAGTTCTCTCGGGGACACGGCCGGGGAGACCCAGTACTTC
TRBJ2-1 . many TRBV6-5 CASGHRSGSSYNEQFF TGTGCCAGCGGCCATAGGTCTGGGAGCTCCTACAATGAGCAGTTCTTC
TRBJ2-7 . few TRBV9 CASSPSGASYEQYF TGTGCCAGCAGCCCCAGTGGGGCTTCCTACGAGCAGTACTTC
TRBJ2-2 TRBD1 . TRBV20-1 CSAGQGAVGELFF TGCAGTGCTGGACAGGGGGCGGTCGGGGAGCTGTTTTTT
TRBJ1-1 . . TRBV5-1 CASSLGGAEGNTEAFF TGCGCCAGCAGCTTAGGGGGAGCTGAAGGGAACACTGAAGCTTTCTTT
TRBJ2-5 TRBD2 . TRBV9 CASSVRSAGGRETQYF TGTGCCAGCAGCGTAAGGTCTGCGGGGGGCCGGGAGACCCAGTACTTC
TRBJ2-6 TRBD1 . TRBV9 CASSKTGQGAGANVLTF TGTGCCAGCAGCAAAACGGGACAGGGGGCTGGGGCCAACGTCCTGACTTTC
TRBJ2-7 . . TRBV4-2 CASSQDPGPPIEQYF TGTGCCAGCAGCCAAGATCCTGGACCCCCGATTGAGCAGTACTTC
TRBJ2-1 TRBD2 few TRBV7-9 CASSSTGLAGEYNEQFF TGTGCCAGCAGCTCCACGGGACTAGCGGGGGAGTACAATGAGCAGTTCTTC
TRBJ1-2 TRBD1 . TRBV29-1 CSVEESTGVPSTF TGCAGCGTTGAAGAGTCGACAGGGGTTCCGAGCACCTTC
TRBJ2-6 . . TRBV6-2/TRBV6-3 CASGGTYFSGANVLTF TGTGCCAGCGGCGGGACATATTTCTCTGGGGCCAACGTCCTGACTTTC
TRBJ2-3 . . TRBV9 CASSVDGVADTQYF TGTGCCAGCAGCGTAGACGGGGTGGCGGATACGCAGTATTTT
TRBJ1-5 . few TRBV12-3/TRBV12-4 CASSRTRGSNQPQHF TGTGCCAGCAGTAGAACAAGGGGCTCCAATCAGCCCCAGCATTTT
TRBJ2-5 TRBD1 few TRBV5-1 CASSSFPGTEETQYF TGCGCCAGCAGCTCATTCCCCGGGACAGAAGAGACCCAGTACTTC
TRBJ2-5 . few TRBV7-7 CASSLRVRETQYF TGTGCCAGCAGCTTGAGGGTTCGAGAGACCCAGTACTTC
TRBJ1-1 TRBD1 . TRBV12-3/TRBV12-4 CASSLETGVIGAFF TGTGCCAGCAGTCTGGAAACAGGGGTGATTGGAGCTTTCTTT
TRBJ2-3 . . TRBV5-6 CASTRDTGTDTQYF TGTGCCAGCACGCGGGACACCGGCACAGATACGCAGTATTTT
TRBJ1-1 . . TRBV6-1 CASSDIGEAFF TGTGCCAGCAGTGATATAGGAGAAGCTTTCTTT
TRBJ2-3 . . TRBV12-3/TRBV12-4 CASSFGYWGYF TGTGCCAGCAGTTTTGGGTACTGGGGGTATTTT
TRBJ2-5 . . TRBV7-8 CASRGRDQTLGAQYF TGTGCCAGCAGAGGGCGGGACCAGACGCTAGGGGCCCAGTACTTC
TRBJ1-2 . . TRBV7-8 CASSLTLQGANYGYTF TGTGCCAGCAGCTTAACCCTACAGGGTGCAAACTATGGCTACACCTTC
TRBJ2-1 . . TRBV7-2 CASSTRLVGNEQFF TGTGCCAGCAGCACCCGTCTTGTTGGGAATGAGCAGTTCTTC
TRBJ2-1 . few TRBV19 CASSIFAGPTYNEQFF TGTGCCAGTAGTATTTTTGCGGGACCGACCTACAATGAGCAGTTCTTC
TRBJ1-1 TRBD1 few TRBV6-1 CATGRQGSEAFF TGTGCCACCGGAAGACAGGGCTCTGAAGCTTTCTTT
TRBJ1-5 . few TRBV4-3 CASSQDLFSNQPQHF TGCGCCAGCAGCCAAGACCTCTTCAGCAATCAGCCCCAGCATTTT
TRBJ2-3 . . TRBV6-5 CASSYSDYFTDTQYF TGTGCCAGCAGTTACTCGGACTATTTCACAGATACGCAGTATTTT
TRBJ1-6 . few TRBV6-5 CASSYNPGSGSPLHF TGTGCCAGCAGTTATAATCCGGGGAGTGGATCACCCCTCCACTTT
TRBJ1-4 TRBD1 . TRBV2 CASLYRGSEKLFF TGTGCCAGCCTGTACAGGGGGAGTGAAAAACTGTTTTTT
TRBJ2-3 TRBD2 . TRBV13 CASSLRGAGTDTQYF TGTGCCAGCAGCTTGCGGGGGGCCGGGACAGATACGCAGTATTTT
TRBJ2-1 TRBD2 . TRBV6-1 CASRPLAGQGGEQFF TGTGCCAGCAGACCACTAGCGGGGCAAGGCGGTGAGCAGTTCTTC
TRBJ2-1 TRBD1 . TRBV7-2 CASSLSTGGGEQFF TGTGCCAGCAGCCTATCGACAGGGGGCGGTGAGCAGTTCTTC